Each of the 20 T cell receptor beta chains below was sequenced from the same sample in a study of cytomegalovirus exposure and HLA in healthy donors. A multiplex PCR was run with 60 Vbeta primers and 13 Jbeta primers. Some clones are missing from TCRdb's copy, which holds only in-frame ones; the method was immunoSEQ multiplex PCR. The sample yields 120,000 or so clones, about 78% seen once. The sequenced sample consisted of PBMCs. These TCRs come from a female donor in good health and CMV-seronegative.

This clone was picked up a small number of times. This chain's CDR3 is CASSPPGITEAFF. The CDR3 DNA sequence: TGTGCCAGCAGCCCTCCCGGGATCACTGAAGCTTTCTTT. V and J are TRBV6-1 and TRBJ1-1; D remains ambiguous. V lost 6 bases to trimming and J lost 4 bases, with 12 bases between them. This CDR3 spans 13 amino acids. Per the germline V gene, CDR1 is MNHNS and CDR2 is SASEGT.

The chain employs TRBV7-6 and TRBJ1-4; 7 nucleotides line up with TRBD1. The germline V gene has CDR1 SGHVS and CDR2 FNYEAQ. This CDR3 contains 17 residues. Trimming cost V 5 bases and J 1 base; bases outside gene matches: 10. The CDR3 is CASSRERGLVTNEKLFF. In DNA form, the CDR3 reads TGTGCCAGCAGCCGAGAGAGGGGGCTCGTAACTAATGAAAAACTGTTTTTT.

The chain couples TRBV7-8 to TRBJ1-6, with TRBD1 as a possible D gene (5 bases). Germline V CDR1 and CDR2: SGHVS, FQNEAQ. V was pared by 5 bases and J by 7 bases, with 12 bases between. The CDR3 is 14 residues long. CDR3 protein: CASSPTGGNSPLHF. The CDR3 DNA follows: TGTGCCAGCAGCCCCACGGGGGGGAATTCACCCCTCCACTTT.

J is TRBJ2-7 and V is TRBV30; no clear D. This CDR3 contains 10 residues. The V end lost 7 bases, the J end lost 3 bases, and 7 bases lay between the germline ends. CDR1 GTSNPN and CDR2 SVGIG come from the germline V gene (reference sequence). CDR3 protein: CALADYEQYF. The CDR3, as DNA: TGTGCCTTGGCTGACTACGAGCAGTACTTC.

Comment on this clone: The germline gene is not matched at one end of the junction; a read error may be the cause. CDR3 coding DNA: TGTTCCAGCAGCTCCCGGGTCGGCGTGAATGAGCAGTTCTTC. The encoded protein is CSSSSRVGVNEQFF. The chain carries TRBV7-9 and TRBJ2-1; D remains ambiguous. The germline V gene encodes CDR1 SEHNR and CDR2 FQNEAQ (reference sequence). This CDR3 is 14 amino acids long. The full variable domain, its missing parts supplied by reference TRBV7-9 and TRBJ2-1, is DTGVSQNPRHKITKRGQNVTFRCDPISEHNRLYWYRQTLGQGPEFLTYFQNEAQLEKSRLLSDRFSAERPKGSFSTLEIQRTEQGDSAMYLCSSSSRVGVNEQFFGPGTRLTVL.

The rearrangement uses TRBV7-9 and TRBJ2-7; 12 bases line up with TRBD1. Trimming cost V 3 bases and J 5 bases; bases outside gene matches: 11. Germline V gene lookup returns CDR1 SEHNR and CDR2 FQNEAQ (reference sequence). The CDR3 spans 17 residues. The CDR3 coding sequence is TGTGCCAGCAGCTTTACTCCCGGGACAGGGGGCAAGAACGAGCAGTACTTC. Amino acids: CASSFTPGTGGKNEQYF. The complete variable domain, with remaining parts taken from reference TRBV7-9 and TRBJ2-7, reads DTGVSQNPRHKITKRGQNVTFRCDPISEHNRLYWYRQTLGQGPEFLTYFQNEAQLEKSRLLSDRFSAERPKGSFSTLEIQRTEQGDSAMYLCASSFTPGTGGKNEQYFGPGTRLTVT.

The CDR3 sequence: CASSESTRKLFF. Written as DNA, the CDR3 is TGTGCCAGCAGTGAATCAACGAGAAAACTGTTTTTT. The chain joins TRBV25-1 to TRBJ1-4; D call uncertain. V lost 1 base and J lost 10, with 7 bases in between. This CDR3 has 12 amino acids. Germline CDR1 MGHDK, CDR2 SYGVNS.

This rearrangement joins TRBV5-1 to TRBJ2-2; perhaps TRBD2 as D (6 bases). The V gene lost 4 bases and the J gene lost 5 bases, with 15 bases spanning the gap. The CDR3 runs 15 residues. From germline, CDR1 is SGHRS and CDR2 YFSETQ. The DNA for the CDR3 is TGCGCCAGCAGCCCCCCCGGGAGCCGAACCGGGGAGCTGTTTTTT. Protein sequence: CASSPPGSRTGELFF.

This clone was observed a handful of times. The rearrangement links TRBV15 to TRBJ2-7; D is perhaps TRBD2 (6 bases). Germline assignment: CDR1 LNHNV and CDR2 YYDKDF (reference sequence). Trimming shortened V by 1 base and J by 6 bases, and 16 bases separated the two germline ends. The CDR3 is made up of 15 amino acids. CDR3 in amino acids: CATSRVELAGREQYF. The CDR3 DNA reads TGTGCCACCAGCAGAGTCGAACTAGCTGGTCGCGAGCAGTACTTC.

V usage is TRBV30 and J usage is TRBJ2-7, with D tentatively TRBD1 (5 bases). The CDR3 loop spans 13 amino acids. Trimming took 0 bases from V and 3 from J, leaving 9 bases between them. Germline values: CDR1 GTSNPN, CDR2 SVGIG (reference sequence). The DNA for the CDR3 is TGTGCCTGGAGTGTAGGGGATCTCTACGAGCAGTACTTC. Encoded protein: CAWSVGDLYEQYF.

The V call is TRBV9, the J call TRBJ2-7; maybe TRBD2 (7 bases). Germline V gene data show CDR1 as SGDLS and CDR2 as YYNGEE. With 3 bases removed from V and 6 bases from J, the gap between germline ends came to 16 bases. The CDR3 consists of 14 residues. The CDR3 loop is CASSATGRGAEQYF. The DNA of the CDR3 is TGTGCCAGCAGCGCCACGGGACGGGGGGCCGAGCAGTACTTC.

The chain links TRBV7-8 to TRBJ2-1, with D tentatively TRBD2 (6 bases). This CDR3 is built from 15 residues. CDR1 and CDR2 (germline): SGHVS, FQNEAQ. The ends were cut back, 2 bases at V and 8 bases at J, with 16 bases in the middle. CDR3 DNA: TGTGCCAGCAGCTTATCAGGAGGGCCGTGGGATGAGCAGTTCTTC. It codes for CASSLSGGPWDEQFF.

This sequence joins TRBV28 and TRBJ1-3, with D perhaps TRBD1 (5 bases). V was trimmed by 6 bases and J by 8 bases, leaving 17 bases between them. The CDR3 is 14 residues long. The germline V gene encodes CDR1 MDHEN and CDR2 SYDVKM. The CDR3 coding sequence is TGTGCCAGCAGAATGGCAGGGACTCGGTACACCATATATTTT. This encodes CASRMAGTRYTIYF.

The V call is TRBV5-1, the J call TRBJ2-1, with D possibly TRBD1 on 7 matching bases. This CDR3 spans 15 amino acids. Trimming stripped 4 bases from V and 8 bases from J, with 19 bases between. Per germline, CDR1 SGHRS and CDR2 YFSETQ. The CDR3 region has the DNA TGCGCCAGCAGCAGCGCTAGCGTCAGGGGGGATGAGCAGTTCTTC. Encoded protein: CASSSASVRGDEQFF.

The V call is TRBV29-1, the J call TRBJ2-5; TRBD1 matches 11 bases. Germline CDR1 and CDR2: SQVTM and ANQGSEA. The V and J ends lost 4 bases and 4 bases, in that order; junction bases with no gene match: 5. The CDR3 has 14 residues. The CDR3 loop is CSVVGQGVGETQYF. In nucleotides, the CDR3 is TGCAGCGTTGTGGGACAGGGGGTGGGAGAGACCCAGTACTTC. Using reference TRBV29-1 and TRBJ2-5 for the parts outside the CDR3, the full variable domain is SAVISQKPSRDICQRGTSLTIQCQVDSQVTMMFWYRQQPGQSLTLIATANQGSEATYESGFVIDKFPISRPNLTFSTLTVSNMSPEDSSIYLCSVVGQGVGETQYFGPGTRLLVL.

The gene calls are TRBV27 and TRBJ2-1, with D perhaps TRBD1 (5 bases). This CDR3 has 13 amino acids. The V and J ends lost 8 bases and 8 bases respectively, with 16 bases between them. CDR1 and CDR2 (germline): MNHEY, SMNVEV (reference sequence). The CDR3 is CASCNSGSHEQFF. Here the CDR3 DNA reads TGTGCCAGCTGTAATTCAGGGTCCCATGAGCAGTTCTTC.

The chain joins TRBV7-2 to TRBJ2-5; TRBD2 might be the D (6 bases). Trimming pared 1 base from V and 5 bases from J, leaving 20 bases between. CDR3 size: 17 residues. CDR1 is SGHTA, CDR2 FQGNSA, per germline. CDR3 DNA: TGTGCCAGCAGCTTAGGAGGAGGAGGGCGCGGTCGGGAGACCCAGTACTTC. Amino acids: CASSLGGGGRGRETQYF.

J is TRBJ2-7 and V is TRBV6-8, with 10 nucleotides matching TRBD2. Germline trimming cut 0 bases from V and 1 base from J; bases unmatched to any gene: 12. The germline V gene encodes CDR1 MNHGY and CDR2 SAAAGT. CDR3 size: 19 residues. CDR3 region: CASSYSKASGSESSYEQYF. The CDR3 DNA reads as TGTGCCAGCAGTTACTCGAAGGCTAGCGGGAGCGAAAGTTCCTACGAGCAGTACTTC.

Only a few counts were recorded for this clone. J is TRBJ2-1 and V is TRBV15; 8 bases match TRBD2. CDR3 length: 15 residues. Germline V gene lookup returns CDR1 LNHNV and CDR2 YYDKDF (reference sequence). The ends lost 4 bases at V and 2 bases at J; junction bases unmatched: 4. The CDR3 loop reads CATSKGRGAYNEQFF. In DNA form, the CDR3 reads TGTGCCACCAGCAAAGGGCGGGGGGCCTACAATGAGCAGTTCTTC.

This chain joins TRBV10-1 and TRBJ2-1; 9 positions agree with TRBD2. V dropped 6 bases and J dropped 4; count of bases not matched to a gene: 4. This CDR3 has 14 residues. Germline V lookup: CDR1 WNHNN, CDR2 SYGVQD (reference sequence). CDR3 DNA: TGCGCCAGCAGCCGGGCGGGAGGGTACAATGAGCAGTTCTTC. This encodes CASSRAGGYNEQFF.